In its sample, the clone carrying this T cell receptor beta chain was seen many times. The sample comes from a study of T cells in Graves' hyperthyroidism and ophthalmopathy. Uncontrolled infections, other autoimmune diseases, pregnancy or lactation led to exclusion of patients. Blood from later-ophthalmopathy patients was taken at first hyperthyroidism diagnosis. The CDR3 has 15 residues. Trimming at V came to 5 bases and at J to 6 bases, leaving 9 bases not matched to a gene. The V gene's germline CDR1 is SGHAT and CDR2 FQNNGV. Using RNA transcripts as the source, TCR beta CDR3 regions were amplified. An initial round of RT-PCR targeting the TCR CDR3 relied on the HTBI primer set. Each CDR3 protein is one row after TCRdb ran MiXCR on the multiplex PCR reads. This sample has fewer than 900,000 distinct CDR3 sequences, with around a sixth found just once.

The genes are TRBV11-2 and TRBJ2-3; 9 bases are a match to TRBD2. The TCR comes from a woman aged 45-59 years with Graves' hyperthyroidism that later progressed to Graves' ophthalmopathy. Sequenced input: blood. CDR3: CASSVTGTSFDTQYF. DNA of the CDR3: TGTGCCAGCAGCGTAACCGGGACTAGCTTCGATACGCAGTATTTT.